The next 8 T cell receptor beta chains were all read from a single sample in a study of T cell responses to AZD1222 COVID-19 vaccine. This table comes from immunoSEQ multiplex PCR, and its TCRdb copy is limited to in-frame clones, with some not included. In the table there are around 110,000 clones, approximately 86% of which are singletons. The specimen was peripheral blood, collected on day 0 of AZD1222 vaccination. These TCRs come from an adult in good health.

The V and J genes are TRBV3-1 (or the pseudogene TRBV3-2) and TRBJ2-3; D not certain. V was pared by 7 bases and J by 3 bases, with 11 bases between. Looked up from germline, CDR1 is LGHDT and CDR2 is YNNKEL (reference sequence). The CDR3 totals 13 residues. CDR3 DNA: TGTGCCAGCATGGCGGCGGTGACAGATACGCAGTATTTT. Translating gives CASMAAVTDTQYF.

This chain links TRBV9 with TRBJ2-3; a possible D gene is TRBD2 (6 bases). Germline loops: CDR1 SGDLS, CDR2 YYNGEE. Trimming took off 5 bases at V and 2 bases at J, with 12 bases between the two ends. This CDR3 has 14 amino acids. DNA of the CDR3: TGTGCCAGCAGGAGGGGCGGGACCACAGATACGCAGTATTTT. Translated, it gives CASRRGGTTDTQYF.

J is TRBJ2-1 and V is TRBV28; D ambiguous. CDR3 length: 12 amino acids. The germline V gene encodes CDR1 MDHEN and CDR2 SYDVKM. V lost 4 bases and J lost 4, with 5 bases in between. The CDR3 is CASSWRYNEQFF. The CDR3 nucleotides are TGTGCCAGCAGTTGGCGATACAATGAGCAGTTCTTC.

This clone has only a few counts. The chain employs TRBV15 and TRBJ2-3, with 8 positions matching TRBD2. Looked up from germline, CDR1 is LNHNV and CDR2 is YYDKDF (reference sequence). This CDR3 region has 16 residues. The V segment lost 1 base and the J segment 5 bases; nucleotides outside the gene matches: 8. The CDR3 coding sequence is TGTGCCACCAGCAGAGTCGGGCGGGGGGCTTTAGATACGCAGTATTTT. Its translation: CATSRVGRGALDTQYF.

The V and J genes are TRBV6-2 or TRBV6-3 and TRBJ2-2, with D perhaps TRBD2 (5 bases). The CDR3 totals 15 residues. V lost 6 bases and J 3 bases, leaving 14 bases between the germline ends. The germline V gene encodes CDR1 MNHEY and CDR2 SVGEGT. CDR3: CASSPRGSYTGELFF. The DNA for the CDR3 is TGTGCCAGCAGCCCGAGAGGGTCCTACACCGGGGAGCTGTTTTTT.

This chain links TRBV5-1 with TRBJ2-2, with unresolved D. The germline gives CDR1 SGHRS, CDR2 YFSETQ. This CDR3 region has 14 residues. Between the trimmed V and J ends, which lost 1 base and 1 base, there was a span of 5 bases. The CDR3 region has the DNA TGCGCCAGCAGCTTGACGTTGAACACCGGGGAGCTGTTTTTT. It yields the protein CASSLTLNTGELFF.

V usage is TRBV4-1 and J usage is TRBJ1-4; D uncertain. This CDR3 is built from 13 residues. Germline V gene sequence: CDR1 MGHRA, CDR2 YSYEKL. Trimming cost V 2 bases and J 7 bases, with 8 bases left between them. CDR3 residues: CASSQPTAEKLFF. The CDR3 nucleotides read TGCGCCAGCAGCCAACCCACGGCTGAAAAACTGTTTTTT.

The chain links TRBV6-6 to TRBJ1-2; D remains ambiguous. This CDR3 contains 14 residues. The V gene lost 2 bases and the J gene lost 2 bases, with 9 bases spanning the gap. The V gene's germline CDR1 is MNHNY and CDR2 SVGAGI (reference sequence). In nucleotides, the CDR3 is TGTGCCAGCAGTTACGTAGAGGCCAACTATGGCTACACCTTC. This translates into CASSYVEANYGYTF.